Each of the 23 T cell receptor beta chains below was sequenced from the same sample in a study of T-cell memory formation after mild COVID-19. TCRdb re-called the 5' RACE reads through MiXCR, storing one row per CDR3 protein. The table lists hundreds of thousands of distinct CDR3 sequences, roughly a fifth of them singletons. Source material: PBMCs or a T cell subset sorted from them (not recorded which). These receptors came from an adult woman who had mild COVID-19 (a few samples of this study predate the infection). Cell type and time point are not known.

V gene TRBV29-1 combines with J gene TRBJ2-6, with a weak D call TRBD2 (6 bases). Per the germline V gene, CDR1 is SQVTM and CDR2 is ANQGSEA. The CDR3 is made up of 19 amino acids. Between the trimmed V and J ends, which lost 2 bases and 1 base, there was a span of 21 bases. The CDR3 coding sequence is TGCAGCGTTGAAAATTTGCGGGGCCTTGGGGTATCTGGGGCCAACGTCCTGACTTTC. Its translation is CSVENLRGLGVSGANVLTF.

This clonotype was counted many times. The rearrangement links TRBV6-5 to TRBJ2-5; D remains ambiguous. The CDR3 runs 12 residues. Germline V lookup: CDR1 MNHEY, CDR2 SVGAGI. Trimming removed 8 bases at V and 2 bases at J, with 9 bases between. Written as DNA, the CDR3 is TGTGCCAGCCGCAAAGGACAAGAGACCCAGTACTTC. Amino acids: CASRKGQETQYF.

This clonotype has only a few counts. The CDR3 coding sequence is TGCGCCAGCAGCCAAGGGATCGAGCGGGGGCCCAAAAACATTCAGTACTTC. Translating gives CASSQGIERGPKNIQYF. The genes are TRBV4-1 and TRBJ2-4, with 8 positions matching TRBD2. The CDR3 runs to 17 residues. J gave up 2 bases and V 1 base, and 7 bases lay outside the gene matches. Germline CDR1 is MGHRA and CDR2 is YSYEKL.

V and J are TRBV6-2 or TRBV6-3 and TRBJ1-3; D uncertain. V was trimmed by 6 bases and J by 5 bases, leaving 11 bases between them. The germline CDR1 and CDR2 sequences are MNHEY and SVGEGT. The CDR3 sequence is 13 residues long. The CDR3 DNA is TGTGCCAGCAGCTTCGACGGGAGAAACACCATATATTTT. As protein: CASSFDGRNTIYF.

The rearrangement uses TRBV2 and TRBJ2-7; D gene ambiguous. Germline loops: CDR1 SNHLY, CDR2 FYNNEI. Trimming took off 3 bases at V and 2 bases at J, with 11 bases between the two ends. The CDR3 covers 14 residues. The CDR3 protein is CASSDILGPYEQYF. In DNA, the CDR3 is TGTGCCAGCAGTGATATCCTCGGGCCCTACGAGCAGTACTTC.

This clonotype showed up many times. The rearrangement uses TRBV25-1 and TRBJ2-2, with D possibly TRBD2 on 6 matching bases. This CDR3 spans 14 amino acids. Germline-derived CDR1 and CDR2 are MGHDK and SYGVNS. V lost 3 bases and J 6 bases, leaving 11 bases between the germline ends. The CDR3 bases are TGTGCCAGCAGTGAGGGGCAGCGGGCCGGGGAGCTGTTTTTT. Amino acids: CASSEGQRAGELFF. The variable domain in full, with the rest retrieved from reference TRBV25-1 and TRBJ2-2, is EADIYQTPRYLVIGTGKKITLECSQTMGHDKMYWYQQDPGMELHLIHYSYGVNSTEKGDLSSESTVSRIRTEHFPLTLESARPSHTSQYLCASSEGQRAGELFFGEGSRLTVL.

This clonotype was observed many times. The chain carries TRBV5-5 and TRBJ2-1; D is perhaps TRBD1 or TRBD2 (5 bases each). CDR1 and CDR2 from the germline V gene are SGHKS and YYEKEE (reference sequence). The CDR3 runs 16 residues. V lost 0 bases to trimming and J lost 2 bases, with 12 bases between them. CDR3 protein: CASSLATGRTYNEQFF. In DNA, the CDR3 is TGTGCCAGCAGCTTGGCCACGGGACGGACCTACAATGAGCAGTTCTTC.

This clonotype has at least ten counts. The V and J genes are TRBV5-1 and TRBJ1-4; TRBD1 is a possible D gene (6 bases). Trimming left V 4 bases short and J 7 bases short, with 14 bases between. Per germline, CDR1 SGHRS and CDR2 YFSETQ. The CDR3 has 14 residues. As DNA, the CDR3 is TGCGCCAGCAGCCTGGGTAGCAGGGGTGAAAAACTGTTTTTT. As protein: CASSLGSRGEKLFF.

The chain is built from TRBV12-3 or TRBV12-4 and TRBJ2-2; weak D call: TRBD2 (5 bases). This CDR3 spans 14 amino acids. V lost 5 bases to trimming and J lost 4 bases, with 11 bases between them. The CDR3 loop reads CASSPEAGTGELFF. Here the CDR3 DNA reads TGTGCCAGCAGTCCGGAGGCGGGCACCGGGGAGCTGTTTTTT.

The chain employs TRBV7-2 and TRBJ2-7; a weak D match, TRBD2 (5 bases). The ends were cut back, 5 bases at V and 3 bases at J, with 17 bases in the middle. The germline CDR1 and CDR2 sequences are SGHTA and FQGNSA. The CDR3 runs to 15 residues. The CDR3 DNA sequence: TGTGCCAGCAGCCCTCCTCGGGTCGGAGGCTACGAGCAGTACTTC. Its protein product is CASSPPRVGGYEQYF. The full variable domain, with the rest looked up from reference TRBV7-2 and TRBJ2-7, is GAGVSQSPSNKVTEKGKDVELRCDPISGHTALYWYRQSLGQGLEFLIYFQGNSAPDKSGLPSDRFSAERTGGSVSTLTIQRTQQEDSAVYLCASSPPRVGGYEQYFGPGTRLTVT.

CDR3 loop: CASSLRRIDTQYF. The CDR3 bases are TGCGCCAGCAGCCTCAGACGCATAGATACGCAGTATTTT. The chain combines TRBV4-3 with TRBJ2-3; D gene unclear. The CDR3 has 13 amino acids. From germline, CDR1 is LGHNA and CDR2 YSLEER. The V gene lost 4 bases and the J gene lost 5 bases, with 10 bases spanning the gap.

This clonotype was detected many times. This chain joins TRBV12-3 or TRBV12-4 and TRBJ2-1, with TRBD2 identical over 8 bases. V lost 0 bases to trimming and J lost 5 bases; unmatched junction nucleotides: 15. The length of the CDR3 is 19 residues. CDR3 DNA sequence: TGTGCCAGCAGTTTAGCGCTACCTCGCGGGAGGTATGGGAACAATGAGCAGTTCTTC. This translates into CASSLALPRGRYGNNEQFF.

This clonotype occurred a few times. V is TRBV7-8 and J is TRBJ2-5; D call uncertain. Germline-derived CDR1 and CDR2 are SGHVS and FQNEAQ. Trimming removed 7 bases from V and 4 bases from J, with 13 bases in between. The CDR3 loop spans 13 amino acids. CDR3 protein: CASNPIIRETQYF. The CDR3 nucleotides read TGTGCCAGCAACCCGATCATTCGAGAGACCCAGTACTTC.

This rearrangement joins TRBV5-4 to TRBJ2-1; the match to TRBD1 covers 7 bases. Germline values: CDR1 SGHNT, CDR2 YYREEE (reference sequence). Trimming cost V 1 base and J 9 bases; bases outside gene matches: 13. There are 16 residues in the CDR3. CDR3 amino acids: CASSLPTGAQGGEQFF. CDR3 bases: TGTGCCAGCAGCTTGCCAACAGGGGCCCAAGGTGGTGAGCAGTTCTTC.

V gene TRBV6-5 combines with J gene TRBJ2-7, with 7 bases lining up with TRBD2. J was trimmed by 4 bases and V by 5 bases; bases with no gene match: 8. Per germline, CDR1 MNHEY and CDR2 SVGAGI. The CDR3 totals 14 residues. The CDR3, as DNA: TGTGCCAGCAGTCCGGCGGGAGTCTTATACGAGCAGTACTTC. Its protein product is CASSPAGVLYEQYF.

This clonotype was recorded a few times. The V call is TRBV7-2, the J call TRBJ1-1; D is undetermined. This CDR3 contains 15 residues. V dropped 7 bases and J dropped 5 bases, with 20 bases sitting between them. The germline CDR1 and CDR2 sequences are SGHTA and FQGNSA. As DNA, the CDR3 is TGTGCCAGCAAAAATCAGAGGGAGAGGAGGACTGAAGCTTTCTTT. Translation: CASKNQRERRTEAFF. The whole variable domain, filled in from reference TRBV7-2 and TRBJ1-1, reads GAGVSQSPSNKVTEKGKDVELRCDPISGHTALYWYRQSLGQGLEFLIYFQGNSAPDKSGLPSDRFSAERTGGSVSTLTIQRTQQEDSAVYLCASKNQRERRTEAFFGQGTRLTVV.

This clonotype occurred many times. The rearrangement links TRBV12-3 or TRBV12-4 to TRBJ2-7; no clear D. Trimming cost V 8 bases and J 2 bases, with 16 bases left between them. The CDR3 length is 14 residues. The CDR3 sequence is CASALGSAAYEQYF. Written as DNA, the CDR3 is TGTGCCAGCGCCCTTGGCTCCGCCGCCTACGAGCAGTACTTC.

In this sample, this clonotype turned up a few times. This rearrangement joins TRBV29-1 to TRBJ1-2; no firm D call. CDR1 SQVTM and CDR2 ANQGSEA come from the germline V gene. This CDR3 has 10 residues. V was shortened by 7 bases and J by 8 bases, with 11 bases between the two germline ends. In nucleotides, the CDR3 is TGCAGCGCCGGGGAAATGGGCTACACCTTC. The encoded protein is CSAGEMGYTF.

The chain recombines TRBV7-8 with TRBJ2-5; TRBD2 agrees at 7 bases. The V gene end was trimmed by 5 bases and the J gene end by 2 bases; junction bases not matched to a gene: 8. CDR1 is SGHVS and CDR2 is FQNEAQ in the germline V gene. The CDR3 covers 15 residues. The CDR3 DNA follows: TGTGCCAGCAGCGTTGCGGGGGTGGAACAAGAGACCCAGTACTTC. Encoded protein: CASSVAGVEQETQYF.

The chain recombines TRBV11-3 with TRBJ1-4; TRBD1 might be the D (6 bases). The CDR3 has 16 residues. The V and J ends lost 4 bases and 7 bases respectively, with 19 bases between them. Germline assignment: CDR1 SGHNT and CDR2 YENEEA. Here the CDR3 DNA reads TGTGCCAGCAGCTCCCGCTTTGGGGGGCTTCGTGAAAAACTGTTTTTT. Protein: CASSSRFGGLREKLFF.

The V gene is TRBV19, the J gene TRBJ2-3; D perhaps matches TRBD2 (6 bases). This CDR3 spans 13 amino acids. Germline values: CDR1 LNHDA, CDR2 SQIVND (reference sequence). V was cut by 5 bases and J by 8 bases, with 14 bases left in between. For the CDR3, the DNA is TGTGCCAGTAGTGACACGACTAGTGGTACGCAGTATTTT. It codes for CASSDTTSGTQYF.

This clonotype was seen at least ten times. The chain has TRBV4-1 and TRBJ1-4; the D is unclear. CDR3 size: 17 residues. Germline loops: CDR1 MGHRA, CDR2 YSYEKL. Trimming stripped 0 bases from V and 0 bases from J, with 11 bases between. The CDR3 region is CASSQDRAGATNEKLFF. The DNA for the CDR3 is TGCGCCAGCAGCCAAGATCGAGCCGGTGCAACTAATGAAAAACTGTTTTTT.

The chain carries TRBV7-3 and TRBJ2-5, with unresolved D. V was shortened by 5 bases and J by 0 bases, with 7 bases between the two germline ends. In germline, CDR1 is SGHTA, CDR2 FQGTGA. The CDR3 has 13 amino acids. The CDR3 here is CASSTKYQETQYF. The CDR3 DNA follows: TGTGCCAGCAGCACAAAGTACCAAGAGACCCAGTACTTC.